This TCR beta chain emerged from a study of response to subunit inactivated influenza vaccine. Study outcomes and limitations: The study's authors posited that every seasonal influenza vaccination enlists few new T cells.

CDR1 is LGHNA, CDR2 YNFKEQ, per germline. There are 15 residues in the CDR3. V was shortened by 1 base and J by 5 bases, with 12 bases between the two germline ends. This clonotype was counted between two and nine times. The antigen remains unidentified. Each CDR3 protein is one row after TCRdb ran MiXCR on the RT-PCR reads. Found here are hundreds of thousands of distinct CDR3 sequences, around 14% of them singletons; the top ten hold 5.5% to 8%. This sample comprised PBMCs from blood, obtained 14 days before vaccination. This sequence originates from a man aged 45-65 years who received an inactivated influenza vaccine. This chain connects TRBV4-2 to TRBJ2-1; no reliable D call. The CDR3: CASSQASGRDNEQFF. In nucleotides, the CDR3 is TGTGCCAGCAGCCAAGCGTCGGGTCGGGACAATGAGCAGTTCTTC.